This TCR beta chain originates from a study of Tregs in tolerant kidney transplant recipients. About the research overall: The nonmyeloablative bone marrow transplants came from related graft donors, with transient mixed chimerism. Study-wide results and limits: Tregs expanded with activated donor B cells seemed most donor-specific. Changing PCR primers prevented nucleotide comparison between some patients' samples.

CD4+CD25+CD127- Tregs, CD4+CD25- non-Tregs, CD4 and CD8 cells were sorted. A word on this clone: Its specificity is not known.

Libraries were prepared by immunoSEQ multiplex PCR; TCRdb keeps only in-frame clonotypes and omits some of them. In the table there are approximately 66,000 clones, approximately 85% of which are singletons. This CDR3 comprises 17 residues. V gave up 4 bases and J gave up 2 bases; unmatched junction bases: 13. The V gene's germline CDR1 is SGHRS and CDR2 YFSETQ. This specimen was Tregs from blood, taken before the transplant. The chain links TRBV5-1 to TRBJ2-3; 7 bases map to TRBD2. This sequence originates from a human donor who received a combined kidney and bone marrow transplant. The CDR3 loop reads CASSPAGRGSPTDTQYF. Written as DNA, the CDR3 is TGCGCCAGCAGCCCGGCAGGGCGGGGGAGTCCCACAGATACGCAGTATTTT.